This TCR beta chain was identified during a study of T-cell reconstitution after alpha-beta-depleted transplantation in children. Preparation of the TCRbeta library involved a method that used unique molecular identifiers. TCRdb fed the PCR reads into MiXCR, producing one record per CDR3 protein. The profile shows about 77,000 distinct CDR3 sequences, around a sixth of them singletons. From germline, CDR1 is SEHNR and CDR2 FQNEAQ (reference sequence). This CDR3 spans 13 amino acids. V gave up 2 bases and J gave up 4 bases, with 5 bases separating them. The material was PBMCs, mostly from graft donor cells, obtained 360 days after TCRalphabeta/CD19-depleted stem cell transplant. The sequence was collected from a male patient under 10 years old who had a stem cell transplant for acute lymphoblastic leukemia, so the T cells may come from the graft donor. The chain links TRBV7-9 to TRBJ1-4, with D hard to call. The CDR3 coding sequence is TGTGCCAGCAGCTTATATATTAATGAAAAACTGTTTTTT. It specifies CASSLYINEKLFF.